Listed below are T cell receptor beta chains from one sample, sequenced in a study of CD8 T cells in ankylosing spondylitis. TCRdb re-analysed the 5' RACE reads in MiXCR, keeping a single row per CDR3 protein. The sample records roughly 450,000 distinct CDR3 sequences, approximately 26% being singletons. Sequences were obtained from blood, either unsorted or a sorted T cell fraction (not recorded which). The receptors originated from a male donor with ankylosing spondylitis. Both conserved end residues are part of each CDR3. The D gene is left open where the match is weak. Expanded clones get a size class; other rows say once, few or many, or leave the size out.

>NA|NA|TRBV20-1|TRBJ2-5
CSAPGPETQYF
TGCAGTGCTCCGGGACCAGAGACCCAGTACTTC
>TRBD1|few|TRBV7-8|TRBJ1-3
CASSGSGTGGNTIYF
TGTGCCAGCAGCGGGTCCGGGACAGGTGGAAACACCATATATTTT
>TRBD1|few|TRBV2|TRBJ2-2
CASDRGNTGELFF
TGTGCCAGCGACAGGGGGAACACCGGGGAGCTGTTTTTT
>TRBD1|NA|TRBV3-1|TRBJ2-1
CASSEPGQGYNEQFF
TGTGCCAGCAGCGAACCGGGACAGGGGTACAATGAGCAGTTCTTC
>TRBD2|few|TRBV2|TRBJ2-3
CASRTSGGTDTQYF
TGTGCCAGCAGGACTAGCGGCGGCACAGATACGCAGTATTTT
>TRBD1|few|TRBV11-2|TRBJ1-5
CASSWGGTGVENGLPQHF
TGTGCCAGCAGCTGGGGGGGGACAGGGGTCGAGAATGGTCTGCCCCAGCATTTT
>TRBD2|few|TRBV20-1|TRBJ2-2
CSASLAGGTGELFF
TGCAGTGCTAGTCTGGCGGGGGGCACCGGGGAGCTGTTTTTT
>TRBD2|once|TRBV20-1|TRBJ2-2
CSARLPGLAGTGELFF
TGCAGTGCTCGACTACCGGGACTAGCGGGGACCGGGGAGCTGTTTTTT
>NA|NA|TRBV25-1|TRBJ2-2
CASSYSGVTGELFF
TGTGCCAGCAGTTATTCAGGGGTCACCGGGGAGCTGTTTTTT
>NA|NA|TRBV3-1|TRBJ2-5
CASSQDAGYQETQYF
TGTGCCAGCAGCCAAGATGCGGGATACCAAGAGACCCAGTACTTC
>TRBD1|few|TRBV12-3/TRBV12-4|TRBJ1-6
CASSWGQQSSYNSPLHF
TGTGCCAGCAGTTGGGGACAGCAGAGCTCCTATAATTCACCCCTCCACTTT
>TRBD2|NA|TRBV15|TRBJ2-3
CAREREGYTDTQYF
TGTGCCAGGGAGCGGGAGGGGTACACAGATACGCAGTATTTT
>TRBD1|few|TRBV7-2|TRBJ1-3
CASSITGTGTGNTIYF
TGTGCCAGCAGCATTACCGGGACAGGGACTGGAAACACCATATATTTT
>TRBD2|few|TRBV7-9|TRBJ2-3
CASSLEAGGSTDTQYF
TGTGCCAGCAGCTTAGAAGCGGGAGGAAGCACAGATACGCAGTATTTT
>TRBD1|NA|TRBV7-9|TRBJ2-1
CASISGQAMGEQFF
TGTGCCAGCATCTCGGGACAGGCAATGGGTGAGCAGTTCTTC
>TRBD2|NA|TRBV20-1|TRBJ2-1
CSAASGTSGPNEQFF
TGCAGTGCAGCTTCCGGGACTAGCGGCCCCAATGAGCAGTTCTTC
>NA|NA|TRBV15|TRBJ1-2
CATSRDLSYGYTF
TGTGCCACCAGCAGAGATCTATCGTATGGCTACACCTTC
>TRBD1|many|TRBV29-1|TRBJ2-1
CSVEDRRQGAVGEQFF
TGCAGCGTTGAAGATCGTAGACAGGGGGCCGTCGGTGAGCAGTTCTTC
>TRBD2|NA|TRBV12-3/TRBV12-4|TRBJ2-2
CAGALAGGLGELFF
TGTGCCGGAGCTTTAGCGGGAGGGCTCGGGGAGCTGTTTTTT
>NA|NA|TRBV9|TRBJ2-5
CASRRDGETQYF
TGTGCCAGCAGGCGCGACGGAGAGACCCAGTACTTC
>NA|NA|TRBV7-2|TRBJ2-1
CASSLVFFNEQFF
TGTGCCAGCAGCTTAGTCTTTTTCAATGAGCAGTTCTTC
>NA|NA|TRBV5-1|TRBJ2-7
CASSLEGRGGSYEQYF
TGCGCCAGCAGCTTGGAAGGCAGAGGGGGTTCCTACGAGCAGTACTTC